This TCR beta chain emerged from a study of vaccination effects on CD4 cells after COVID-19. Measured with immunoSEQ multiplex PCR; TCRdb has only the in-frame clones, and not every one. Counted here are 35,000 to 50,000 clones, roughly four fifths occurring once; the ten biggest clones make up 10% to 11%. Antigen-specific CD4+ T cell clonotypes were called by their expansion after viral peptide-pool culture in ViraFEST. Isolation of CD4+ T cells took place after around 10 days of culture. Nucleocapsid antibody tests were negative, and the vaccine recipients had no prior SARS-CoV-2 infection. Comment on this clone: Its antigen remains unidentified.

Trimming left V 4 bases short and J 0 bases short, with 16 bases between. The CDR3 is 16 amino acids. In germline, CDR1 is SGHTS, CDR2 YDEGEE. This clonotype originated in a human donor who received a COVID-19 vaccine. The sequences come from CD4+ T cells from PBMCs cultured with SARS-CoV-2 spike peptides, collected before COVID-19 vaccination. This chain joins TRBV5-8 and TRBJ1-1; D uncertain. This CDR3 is CASSSWNWRVNTEAFF. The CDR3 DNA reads TGTGCCAGCAGCAGTTGGAACTGGAGGGTGAACACTGAAGCTTTCTTT. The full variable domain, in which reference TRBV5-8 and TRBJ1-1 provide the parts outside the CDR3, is EAGVTQSPTHLIKTRGQQATLRCSPISGHTSVYWYQQALGLGLQFLLWYDEGEERNRGNFPPRFSGRQFPNYSSELNVNALELEDSALYLCASSSWNWRVNTEAFFGQGTRLTVV.